This T cell receptor (beta chain) was documented in a study of T cell repertoires in cytomegalovirus infection. For the study at large: Public signatures in TCR beta pointed to CMV infection and matching HLA type.

Study-level results: There were carriers of CMV plus the relevant HLA, and cumulative public TCR beta family frequency identified them.

A few counts support this clonotype. Its antigen is not identified. TCRdb reprocessed the reads via MiXCR and lists one record per CDR3 protein. The data contain 57,000 or so distinct CDR3 sequences, 33% of them seen just once; the ten biggest clones take up just under 70%. Germline loops: CDR1 LNHDA, CDR2 SQIVND (reference sequence). Between the trimmed V and J ends, which lost 7 bases and 6 bases, there was a span of 18 bases. This CDR3 region has 15 residues. This chain joins TRBV19 and TRBJ2-2, with TRBD1 as a possible D gene (6 bases). This sequence originates from a human donor in good health (CMV status not recorded). Some clones in this sample may be carry-over from other donors' samples. The sequenced sample consisted of PBMCs, sequenced either directly or after in vitro stimulation (not recorded which). The CDR3 region has the DNA TGTGCCAGTACCCCCGTGGGCAGGGGCCCCGGGGAGCTGTTTTTT. Its protein product is CASTPVGRGPGELFF.